This TCR beta chain was observed in a study of cytomegalovirus exposure and HLA in healthy donors. Broader study findings: Many donors shared some public TCRs, even though most TCR sequences were rare. A later analysis showed TCR association rates differing by HLA locus, peaking at DRB1 and lowest at HLA-C. About 87% or about 30% of the time was how often most TCR beta V segments were productive, according to an earlier analysis.

Amplification used 60 Vbeta primers and 13 Jbeta primers. Only in-frame clones appear in the TCRdb table, and some are missing; sequencing was by immunoSEQ multiplex PCR. The sample includes about 190,000 clones, just under 75% seen only once; the top ten take 4% to 5%. Trimming stripped 1 base from V and 0 bases from J, with 14 bases between. Germline CDR1 LNHNV, CDR2 YYDKDF (reference sequence). The CDR3 runs to 17 residues. With respect to this clone: The target antigen is unknown.

This clonotype was sampled from a man aged 25-45 years in good health and CMV-seropositive. Material: PBMCs. The chain carries TRBV15 and TRBJ2-3; D is ambiguous. The CDR3 reads CATSRGNRVLSTDTQYF. DNA for the CDR3: TGTGCCACCAGCAGAGGCAACCGGGTCCTTAGCACAGATACGCAGTATTTT.